A selection of T cell receptor beta chains follows, all from one sample in a study of cytomegalovirus exposure and HLA in healthy donors. Using immunoSEQ multiplex PCR, the repertoire was profiled, and TCRdb retains in-frame clones only, with some absent. The sample lists roughly 120,000 clones, around 88% occurring once. Sequencing was performed on PBMCs. All receptors derive from a man aged 18 to 30 in good health and CMV-seronegative. The CDR3 runs from the conserved cysteine through the conserved F or W. A D gene is named only where the DNA matches it firmly. Expanded clones are given a class, and other clones once, few, many or no size at all.

v_gene: TRBV11-2; j_gene: TRBJ2-1; abundance: .; d_gene: .; CDR3nt: TGTGCCAGCAGCCCCTTTTGGGGGGAGTCGATGCATGAGCAGTTCTTC; CDR3aa: CASSPFWGESMHEQFF
v_gene: TRBV28; j_gene: TRBJ1-6; abundance: few; d_gene: .; CDR3nt: TGTGCCAGCAGTTTACTCGACAGTGATTCACCCCTCCACTTT; CDR3aa: CASSLLDSDSPLHF
v_gene: TRBV7-8; j_gene: TRBJ1-1; abundance: .; d_gene: .; CDR3nt: .; CDR3aa: CASSLEVVGQGSFF
v_gene: TRBV2; j_gene: TRBJ1-3; abundance: .; d_gene: TRBD1; CDR3nt: TGTGCCAGCCTAATGGACAGGGCTGGAAACACCATATATTTT; CDR3aa: CASLMDRAGNTIYF
v_gene: TRBV4-3; j_gene: TRBJ2-1; abundance: .; d_gene: .; CDR3nt: TGCGCCAGCAGCCAAGATAAGGGGTCCTACAATGAGCAGTTCTTC; CDR3aa: CASSQDKGSYNEQFF
v_gene: TRBV11-2; j_gene: TRBJ2-2; abundance: .; d_gene: TRBD1; CDR3nt: TGTGCCAGCAGCTTAGGAGGGACAGGGCCCGGGGAGCTGTTTTTT; CDR3aa: CASSLGGTGPGELFF
v_gene: TRBV19; j_gene: TRBJ2-1; abundance: .; d_gene: TRBD1; CDR3nt: TGTGCCAGTAGTATAGGCAGGGGGCGGAATGAGCAGTTCTTC; CDR3aa: CASSIGRGRNEQFF
v_gene: TRBV7-8; j_gene: TRBJ1-6; abundance: .; d_gene: .; CDR3nt: TGTGCCAGCAGCTTACTCACAAGCTCCTATAATTCACCCCTCCACTTT; CDR3aa: CASSLLTSSYNSPLHF
v_gene: TRBV4-1; j_gene: TRBJ2-2; abundance: .; d_gene: .; CDR3nt: TGCGCCAGCAGCCTGGGGGCCAGGAACACCGGGGAGCTGTTTTTT; CDR3aa: CASSLGARNTGELFF
v_gene: TRBV7-9; j_gene: TRBJ2-1; abundance: .; d_gene: TRBD2; CDR3nt: TGTGCCAGCAGCCCTAGCGGATTCTCCTACAATGAGCAGTTCTTC; CDR3aa: CASSPSGFSYNEQFF
v_gene: TRBV19; j_gene: TRBJ2-5; abundance: .; d_gene: TRBD2; CDR3nt: TGTGCCAGTAGTATACGGCGGGAGTCGCAGACCCAGTACTTC; CDR3aa: CASSIRRESQTQYF
v_gene: TRBV19; j_gene: TRBJ1-2; abundance: .; d_gene: .; CDR3nt: TGTGCCAGTAGTATAGGTCCCCGGACGGGGAACTATGGCTACACCTTC; CDR3aa: CASSIGPRTGNYGYTF
v_gene: TRBV5-3; j_gene: TRBJ2-1; abundance: .; d_gene: TRBD2; CDR3nt: TGTGCCAACCCCTTCGGACCCCTAGCGGGAGACGGCAATGAGCAGTTCTTC; CDR3aa: CANPFGPLAGDGNEQFF
v_gene: TRBV7-9; j_gene: TRBJ1-4; abundance: .; d_gene: .; CDR3nt: TGTGCCAGCAGCTTAACATCTGGGGGAGGCGGTGAAAAACTGTTTTTT; CDR3aa: CASSLTSGGGGEKLFF
v_gene: TRBV9; j_gene: TRBJ1-1; abundance: .; d_gene: .; CDR3nt: TGTGCCAGCAGCGTAGGTCCAGGGGAGATCACTGAAGCTTTCTTT; CDR3aa: CASSVGPGEITEAFF
v_gene: TRBV2; j_gene: TRBJ1-2; abundance: few; d_gene: .; CDR3nt: TGTGCCAGCAGTGAAGAAGCAGGGAACTATGGCTACACCTTC; CDR3aa: CASSEEAGNYGYTF
v_gene: TRBV9; j_gene: TRBJ1-3; abundance: .; d_gene: .; CDR3nt: TGTGCCAGCAGCGCAGATGCGAGGTCTGGAAACACCATATATTTT; CDR3aa: CASSADARSGNTIYF
v_gene: TRBV6-1; j_gene: TRBJ2-7; abundance: .; d_gene: .; CDR3nt: TGTGCCAGCAAGTCCGCGCTCTCCTACGAGCAGTACTTC; CDR3aa: CASKSALSYEQYF
v_gene: TRBV6-5; j_gene: TRBJ1-3; abundance: .; d_gene: TRBD1; CDR3nt: TGTGCCAGCAGTTACGAAACAGGGGCTGGAAACACCATATATTTT; CDR3aa: CASSYETGAGNTIYF
v_gene: TRBV4-2; j_gene: TRBJ2-4; abundance: .; d_gene: TRBD2; CDR3nt: TGTGCCAGCAGCCAAGGTGGTCTAGCGGTAGCCAAAAACATTCAGTACTTC; CDR3aa: CASSQGGLAVAKNIQYF
v_gene: TRBV6-1; j_gene: TRBJ2-7; abundance: .; d_gene: .; CDR3nt: TGTGCCAGCAGTCAGACAACTCCCCCCTACGAGCAGTACTTC; CDR3aa: CASSQTTPPYEQYF
v_gene: TRBV28; j_gene: TRBJ1-5; abundance: .; d_gene: .; CDR3nt: TGTGCCAGCAGTTTGGGGCAGGGAGGTCAGCCCCAGCATTTT; CDR3aa: CASSLGQGGQPQHF
v_gene: TRBV4-1; j_gene: TRBJ1-2; abundance: .; d_gene: .; CDR3nt: TGCGCCAGCAGCCAAGTAGGACGGGGGACGGGGGATGGCTACACCTTC; CDR3aa: CASSQVGRGTGDGYTF
v_gene: TRBV28; j_gene: TRBJ2-1; abundance: once; d_gene: TRBD2; CDR3nt: TGTGCCAGCAGTAGAGCCGGGACTAGCGGGCGCTTGGAGCAGTTCTTC; CDR3aa: CASSRAGTSGRLEQFF
v_gene: TRBV7-2; j_gene: TRBJ1-1; abundance: .; d_gene: .; CDR3nt: TGTGCCAGCAGCTCGAGGGGGACCCACACTGAAGCTTTCTTT; CDR3aa: CASSSRGTHTEAFF
v_gene: TRBV25-1; j_gene: TRBJ2-1; abundance: .; d_gene: .; CDR3nt: TGTGCCAGCAGTGAATTTGGCCGGGAATCCAATGAGCAGTTCTTC; CDR3aa: CASSEFGRESNEQFF
v_gene: TRBV5-1; j_gene: TRBJ2-1; abundance: .; d_gene: TRBD2; CDR3nt: TGCGCCAGCAGCTTTAGCGGGACCAACAATGAGCAGTTCTTC; CDR3aa: CASSFSGTNNEQFF
v_gene: TRBV19; j_gene: TRBJ1-1; abundance: .; d_gene: TRBD1; CDR3nt: TGTGCCAGTAGTATGACAGGGGTCACTGAAGCTTTCTTT; CDR3aa: CASSMTGVTEAFF
v_gene: TRBV2; j_gene: TRBJ1-1; abundance: .; d_gene: TRBD1; CDR3nt: TGTGCCAGAGCTAAAAAGGGGGCAGGGTTCACTGAAGCTTTCTTT; CDR3aa: CARAKKGAGFTEAFF
v_gene: TRBV19; j_gene: TRBJ2-3; abundance: .; d_gene: TRBD1; CDR3nt: TGTGCCAGTAGCCGCGGACAGGGACGCACAGATACGCAGTATTTT; CDR3aa: CASSRGQGRTDTQYF
v_gene: TRBV6-5; j_gene: TRBJ2-5; abundance: .; d_gene: TRBD1; CDR3nt: TGTGCCAGCACCGGAACGGCGCAGGGGGCCGAGACCCAGTACTTC; CDR3aa: CASTGTAQGAETQYF
v_gene: TRBV6-6; j_gene: TRBJ1-5; abundance: .; d_gene: TRBD1; CDR3nt: TGTGCCAGCAGAAACCTCAGGGGGAGTCAGCCCCAGCATTTT; CDR3aa: CASRNLRGSQPQHF
v_gene: TRBV5-4; j_gene: TRBJ2-3; abundance: .; d_gene: TRBD2; CDR3nt: TGTGCCAGCAGCTTGGGCGGGGGGGCCGTAGATACGCAGTATTTT; CDR3aa: CASSLGGGAVDTQYF
v_gene: TRBV6-5; j_gene: TRBJ1-2; abundance: .; d_gene: .; CDR3nt: TGTGCCAGCAGTTCCCCCCGTGCCCCCGGGGGAGGCGGCTACACCTTC; CDR3aa: CASSSPRAPGGGGYTF
v_gene: TRBV28; j_gene: TRBJ2-7; abundance: once; d_gene: .; CDR3nt: TGTGCCAGCAGTCCCGCCTCCTACCAGGGCGACGAGCAGTACTTC; CDR3aa: CASSPASYQGDEQYF
v_gene: TRBV6-5; j_gene: TRBJ2-7; abundance: .; d_gene: TRBD1; CDR3nt: TGTGCCAGCAGTCCTAAGGACAGGGAGGTTGCTGAGCAGTACTTC; CDR3aa: CASSPKDREVAEQYF
v_gene: TRBV19; j_gene: TRBJ1-5; abundance: .; d_gene: .; CDR3nt: TGTGCCACTGCCCCCCGGGGTAGCAATCAGCCCCAGCATTTT; CDR3aa: CATAPRGSNQPQHF
v_gene: TRBV18; j_gene: TRBJ1-6; abundance: .; d_gene: .; CDR3nt: TGTGCCAGCTCACAGGACTCGAGCTCCTATAATTCACCCCTCCACTTT; CDR3aa: CASSQDSSSYNSPLHF
v_gene: TRBV14; j_gene: TRBJ1-1; abundance: once; d_gene: .; CDR3nt: TGTGCCAGCAGCCAAGACTTGGTGAGCCAACAAGCTTTCTTT; CDR3aa: CASSQDLVSQQAFF
v_gene: TRBV5-8; j_gene: TRBJ2-1; abundance: .; d_gene: .; CDR3nt: TGTGCCAGCAGCCCTCGGAGCGAGCTCGGGGATGAGCAGTTCTTC; CDR3aa: CASSPRSELGDEQFF
v_gene: TRBV5-1; j_gene: TRBJ2-7; abundance: .; d_gene: TRBD1; CDR3nt: TGCGCCAGCAGCTTGGCGGACAGGGTCTACGAGCAGTACTTC; CDR3aa: CASSLADRVYEQYF
v_gene: TRBV7-9; j_gene: TRBJ2-3; abundance: .; d_gene: .; CDR3nt: TGTGCCAGCAGTTGGGACTCAGATACGCAGTATTTT; CDR3aa: CASSWDSDTQYF
v_gene: TRBV19; j_gene: TRBJ2-2; abundance: .; d_gene: .; CDR3nt: TGTGCCACGTGGGGGGACACCGGGGAGCTGTTTTTT; CDR3aa: CATWGDTGELFF
v_gene: TRBV7-6; j_gene: TRBJ1-4; abundance: few; d_gene: TRBD1; CDR3nt: TGTGCCAGCAGCTGGCGGACAGGGGATCCTGAAAAACTGTTTTTT; CDR3aa: CASSWRTGDPEKLFF
v_gene: TRBV19; j_gene: TRBJ2-1; abundance: .; d_gene: .; CDR3nt: TGTGCCAGTAGTATAACTGTTTACAATGAGCAGTTCTTC; CDR3aa: CASSITVYNEQFF
v_gene: TRBV28; j_gene: TRBJ1-5; abundance: .; d_gene: .; CDR3nt: TGTGCCAACCAGAGACAGAAGAATCAGCCCCAGCATTTT; CDR3aa: CANQRQKNQPQHF
v_gene: TRBV5-1; j_gene: TRBJ2-1; abundance: .; d_gene: TRBD2; CDR3nt: TGCGCCAGCAGCGTCCAGATACCGGGACTAGCAGATTACAATGAGCAGTTCTTC; CDR3aa: CASSVQIPGLADYNEQFF
v_gene: TRBV4-3; j_gene: TRBJ2-2; abundance: .; d_gene: .; CDR3nt: TGCGCCAGCAGCCAAGATTCTAGAACCGGGGAGCTGTTTTTT; CDR3aa: CASSQDSRTGELFF
v_gene: TRBV7-9; j_gene: TRBJ2-7; abundance: few; d_gene: .; CDR3nt: TGTGCCAGCAGTCCTACCGGGACTCGCACCTACGAGCAGTACTTC; CDR3aa: CASSPTGTRTYEQYF
v_gene: TRBV2; j_gene: TRBJ2-7; abundance: many; d_gene: TRBD2; CDR3nt: TGTGCCAGCAGCACCGAGGGAGGGCGCCGGTCCGAGCAGTACTTC; CDR3aa: CASSTEGGRRSEQYF